One and the same sample provided the 28 T cell receptor beta chains below, sequenced in a study of vaccination and CD4 T cells after COVID-19. Sequencing of the DNA from cultured CD4+ T cells was carried out with the Oncomine TCR Beta short-read assay. TCRdb reprocessed the PCR reads with MiXCR, giving one entry per CDR3 protein. The data show approximately 7,000 distinct CDR3 sequences, with around 50% seen just once and around 17% held by the top ten. Treatment given: approximately 9-day PBMC culture with coronavirus spike peptide pools or control peptides (ViraFEST assay). The collection of CD4+ T cells from the unexposed donor took place before the COVID-19 pandemic (2011-2018). Their cognate antigens are unknown. Sequencing input: CD4+ T cells from blood, cultured in vitro. The receptors come from a human donor in good health.

V is TRBV27 and J is TRBJ2-7, with D hard to call. Germline V gene sequence: CDR1 MNHEY, CDR2 SMNVEV (reference sequence). Trimming cost V 4 bases and J 11 bases, with 18 bases left between them. The CDR3 spans 13 residues. DNA for the CDR3: TGTGCCAGCAGTTCCGCCTTGGTGGAAGACGAGTACTTC. Translating it yields CASSSALVEDEYF.

The rearrangement links TRBV20-1 to TRBJ2-3; 9 bases align to TRBD2. CDR3 length equals 16 residues. J lost 2 bases, V lost 3 bases, and 9 bases had no gene match. In germline, CDR1 is DFQATT, CDR2 SNEGSKA (reference sequence). The CDR3 sequence is CSASFGAGGYTDTQYF. The CDR3 nucleotides read TGCAGTGCTAGTTTCGGAGCGGGAGGCTACACAGATACGCAGTATTTT.

This sequence joins TRBV7-9 and TRBJ2-1; D possibly uses TRBD1 or TRBD2 (5 bases each). Germline assignment: CDR1 SEHNR and CDR2 FQNEAQ (reference sequence). The V and J ends lost 3 bases and 6 bases respectively, with 12 bases between them. The CDR3 totals 14 residues. For the CDR3, the DNA is TGTGCCAGCAGCTTGGTGGGACGGTCCAATGAGCAGTTCTTC. Translating gives CASSLVGRSNEQFF.

V usage is TRBV6-1 and J usage is TRBJ2-1; D call uncertain. The V gene lost 4 bases and the J gene lost 4 bases, with 11 bases spanning the gap. CDR1 is MNHNS and CDR2 is SASEGT in the germline V gene. There are 14 residues in the CDR3. The CDR3 loop is CASSVVSRYNEQFF. DNA for the CDR3: TGTGCCAGCAGTGTTGTTAGCAGATACAATGAGCAGTTCTTC.

This sequence joins TRBV10-2 and TRBJ1-1; 9 bases align to TRBD1. The germline CDR1 and CDR2 sequences are WSHSY and SAAADI. This CDR3 contains 17 residues. The junction had 8 bases not matched to a gene; V was cut back by 0 bases and J by 3 bases. The CDR3 reads CASSESGTGTIYTEAFF. CDR3 DNA sequence: TGCGCCAGCAGTGAGTCCGGGACAGGGACGATATACACTGAAGCTTTCTTT.

The chain carries TRBV20-1 and TRBJ2-5, with D tentatively TRBD2 (7 bases). Trimming left V 0 bases short and J 2 bases short, with 10 bases between. Per germline, CDR1 DFQATT and CDR2 SNEGSKA (reference sequence). The CDR3 has 14 residues. CDR3 sequence reads: CSARDGGRQETQYF. In DNA form, the CDR3 reads TGCAGTGCTAGAGACGGGGGGCGGCAAGAGACCCAGTACTTC.

V gene TRBV6-5 combines with J gene TRBJ1-4, with D unresolved. Per the germline V gene, CDR1 is MNHEY and CDR2 is SVGAGI. The CDR3 length is 15 residues. Trimming stripped 2 bases from V and 3 bases from J, with 10 bases between. This CDR3 reads CASSYAGTANEKLFF. CDR3 DNA: TGTGCCAGCAGTTACGCGGGAACGGCTAATGAAAAACTGTTTTTT.

The CDR3 DNA reads TGTGCCAGCAGCTTAGGGGTTGGGGAGACCCAGTACTTC. It codes for CASSLGVGETQYF. The V gene is TRBV7-2, the J gene TRBJ2-5, with D hard to call. This CDR3 has 13 amino acids. V was shortened by 1 base and J by 5 bases, with 8 bases between the two germline ends. From germline, CDR1 is SGHTA and CDR2 FQGNSA.

This chain uses TRBV2 with TRBJ2-7; D gene uncertain. Trimming shortened V by 3 bases and J by 6 bases, and 6 bases separated the two germline ends. The germline CDR1 and CDR2 sequences are SNHLY and FYNNEI. The length of the CDR3 is 11 residues. The CDR3 bases are TGTGCCAGCAGTGAGGTCACCGAGCAGTACTTC. This gives the protein CASSEVTEQYF.

This rearrangement joins TRBV7-8 to TRBJ1-2; TRBD1 might be the D (5 bases). Germline V gives CDR1 SGHVS, CDR2 FQNEAQ. The CDR3 is made up of 15 amino acids. The V gene lost 5 bases and the J gene lost 6 bases, with 19 bases spanning the gap. Written as DNA, the CDR3 is TGTGCCAGCAGCCCTGGGACGGGTGTTAGAGATGGCTACACCTTC. Its translation is CASSPGTGVRDGYTF. The full variable domain, in which reference TRBV7-8 and TRBJ1-2 provide the parts outside the CDR3, is GAGVSQSPRYKVAKRGQDVALRCDPISGHVSLFWYQQALGQGPEFLTYFQNEAQLDKSGLPSDRFFAERPEGSVSTLKIQRTQQEDSAVYLCASSPGTGVRDGYTFGSGTRLTVV.

This clonotype came up a few times. The chain employs TRBV6-2 or TRBV6-3 and TRBJ1-5; D ambiguous. Trimming removed 0 bases from V and 6 bases from J, with 6 bases in between. Germline CDR1 is MNHEY and CDR2 is SVGEGT. The CDR3 has 13 amino acids. The CDR3 here is CASSYSIAQPQHF. The DNA for the CDR3 is TGTGCCAGCAGTTACTCGATTGCTCAGCCCCAGCATTTT.

The chain joins TRBV7-2 to TRBJ1-2; 10 nucleotides line up with TRBD1. This CDR3 region has 15 residues. Germline CDR1 reads SGHTA; CDR2 reads FQGNSA. The junction had 9 bases not matched to a gene; V was cut back by 4 bases and J by 7 bases. Here the CDR3 reads CASSYSRQGAPGYTF. Here the CDR3 DNA reads TGTGCCAGCAGCTACTCTAGACAGGGGGCGCCTGGCTACACCTTC.

This clonotype was seen a handful of times. The genes are TRBV10-3 and TRBJ2-7, with D possibly matching TRBD2 (6 bases). The V gene lost 8 bases and the J gene lost 5 bases, with 22 bases spanning the gap. Germline CDR1 reads ENHRY; CDR2 reads SYGVKD. This CDR3 is built from 15 residues. DNA for the CDR3: TGTGCCATCGGGTTTAAAGGAGGGATCGGGGACGAGCAGTACTTC. This gives the protein CAIGFKGGIGDEQYF.

The chain recombines TRBV28 with TRBJ2-3, with 8 nucleotides matching TRBD2. Germline trimming cut 1 base from V and 5 bases from J; bases unmatched to any gene: 14. This CDR3 contains 18 residues. From germline, CDR1 is MDHEN and CDR2 SYDVKM. The CDR3 reads CASSLSLTTGGAGDTQYF. Written as DNA, the CDR3 is TGTGCCAGCAGTTTATCCCTCACAACCGGGGGGGCGGGAGATACGCAGTATTTT.

This chain uses TRBV28 with TRBJ2-7, with D unclear. The CDR3 is made up of 15 amino acids. The V gene's germline CDR1 is MDHEN and CDR2 SYDVKM. Trimming took 7 bases from V and 3 from J, leaving 19 bases between them. The CDR3 DNA is TGTGCCAGCATTAAACGTGGCAGTAGTAGCTACGAGCAGTACTTC. This gives the protein CASIKRGSSSYEQYF.

The chain combines TRBV7-8 with TRBJ1-1, with D perhaps matching TRBD1 (6 bases). With 3 bases removed from V and 3 bases from J, the gap between germline ends came to 17 bases. CDR1 is SGHVS and CDR2 is FQNEAQ in the germline V gene. This CDR3 is built from 16 residues. CDR3 protein: CASSFKRTRGDTEAFF. CDR3 coding DNA: TGTGCCAGCAGCTTTAAACGGACAAGGGGGGACACTGAAGCTTTCTTT.

The table lists this clonotype with a count of one. The rearrangement joins TRBV12-3 or TRBV12-4 to TRBJ2-7; tentatively, D is TRBD2 (6 bases). The CDR3 is made up of 13 amino acids. The V end lost 8 bases, the J end lost 4 bases, and 15 bases lay between the germline ends. In nucleotides, the CDR3 is TGTGCCAGCGGGGACTCGGAACGATACGAGCAGTACTTC. Residues: CASGDSERYEQYF.

The table lists this clonotype with a few counts. This chain joins TRBV29-1 and TRBJ1-2, with D perhaps TRBD1 (5 bases). Trimming left V 7 bases short and J 3 bases short, with 15 bases between. This CDR3 contains 13 residues. Germline V gives CDR1 SQVTM, CDR2 ANQGSEA. CDR3 region: CSAVGDFDYGYTF. The CDR3 DNA is TGCAGCGCGGTGGGGGATTTTGACTATGGCTACACCTTC.

V gene TRBV20-1 combines with J gene TRBJ2-1; 13 bases align to TRBD2. The CDR3 totals 21 residues. The V gene's germline CDR1 is DFQATT and CDR2 SNEGSKA (reference sequence). J gave up 5 bases and V 0 bases, and 19 bases lay outside the gene matches. The CDR3 sequence: CSARDSNLLAGGPRFNNEQFF. In DNA, the CDR3 is TGCAGTGCTAGAGACTCAAACCTACTAGCGGGGGGGCCCAGGTTTAACAATGAGCAGTTCTTC.

The CDR3 spells CSARDRGSGGIYNEQFF. CDR3 in DNA: TGCAGTGCTAGAGATCGGGGTAGCGGGGGAATTTACAATGAGCAGTTCTTC. The chain carries TRBV20-1 and TRBJ2-1; TRBD2 matches at 9 bases. The V and J ends lost 0 bases and 4 bases, in that order; junction bases with no gene match: 10. Germline CDR1 and CDR2: DFQATT and SNEGSKA (reference sequence). This CDR3 is built from 17 residues.

The CDR3 reads CASIPGGVETQYF. The CDR3 nucleotides are TGTGCCAGCATCCCGGGAGGAGTGGAGACCCAGTACTTC. The V gene is TRBV6-2 or TRBV6-3, the J gene TRBJ2-5; TRBD2 agrees at 7 bases. The CDR3 spans 13 residues. After removal of 7 bases from V and 5 bases from J, the junction contained 7 bases not matched to a gene. Germline V gene sequence: CDR1 MNHEY, CDR2 SVGEGT.

The rearrangement joins TRBV6-2 or TRBV6-3 to TRBJ1-1; possibly TRBD1 for D (5 bases). This CDR3 has 14 residues. V was trimmed by 4 bases and J by 0 bases, leaving 9 bases between them. Germline V gives CDR1 MNHEY, CDR2 SVGEGT. CDR3 sequence: CASSSGPMNTEAFF. CDR3 DNA: TGTGCCAGCAGTTCGGGACCTATGAACACTGAAGCTTTCTTT.

The chain uses TRBV5-6 and TRBJ2-1; D remains ambiguous. The CDR3 contains 13 residues. Trimming cost V 4 bases and J 7 bases, with 12 bases left between them. The germline gives CDR1 SGHDT, CDR2 YYEEEE. This CDR3 is CASSPLNRNEQFF. The CDR3 nucleotides read TGTGCCAGCAGCCCCCTCAATCGGAATGAGCAGTTCTTC.

V and J are TRBV10-2 and TRBJ2-7; D gene unclear. The CDR3 loop spans 13 amino acids. From germline, CDR1 is WSHSY and CDR2 SAAADI. The V and J ends lost 0 bases and 1 base respectively, with 4 bases between them. The CDR3 region has the DNA TGCGCCAGCAGTGAGTCAGGTTCCTACGAGCAGTACTTC. This encodes CASSESGSYEQYF.

The chain joins TRBV7-2 to TRBJ1-6; D is unresolved. Per germline, CDR1 SGHTA and CDR2 FQGNSA. There are 13 residues in the CDR3. V lost 2 bases and J lost 8, with 7 bases in between. The CDR3 spells CASSLYTYSPLHF. CDR3 in DNA: TGTGCCAGCAGCTTATACACTTATTCACCCCTCCACTTT.

The chain carries TRBV12-3 or TRBV12-4 and TRBJ2-1; D is perhaps TRBD1 or TRBD2 (5 bases each). The V end was cut by 7 bases, the J end by 8 bases, with 15 bases between. CDR3 length: 13 residues. The CDR3 DNA is TGTGCCAGCAATCGAATGGGGGAGCATGAGCAGTTCTTC. Residues: CASNRMGEHEQFF.

This chain joins TRBV6-2 or TRBV6-3 and TRBJ2-1; TRBD1 matches 8 bases. Looked up from germline, CDR1 is MNHEY and CDR2 is SVGEGT. V was clipped by 0 bases and J by 5 bases; unmatched bases: 6. The CDR3 covers 16 residues. CDR3 coding DNA: TGTGCCAGCAGTTACTCGAGACAGGGGATAAACAATGAGCAGTTCTTC. It specifies CASSYSRQGINNEQFF.

This chain uses TRBV27 with TRBJ2-7, with 8 positions matching TRBD2. CDR1 and CDR2 from the germline V gene are MNHEY and SMNVEV (reference sequence). The CDR3 is made up of 14 amino acids. The junction had 9 bases not matched to a gene; V was cut back by 8 bases and J by 3 bases. The CDR3 coding sequence is TGTGCCAGCCGGCCTGCCGGGACTAGCTACGAGCAGTACTTC. This gives the protein CASRPAGTSYEQYF.